The clone carrying this TCR beta chain has ten or more counts. Its antigen is not known. A much larger clone lies a single base off, so this may be a read error. This entry is derived from a study of T cells in Graves' hyperthyroidism and ophthalmopathy. Patients between 18 and 65 years old had hyperthyroidism, newly diagnosed and lasting under 2 months. Source material for PBMCs was roughly 10 ml fresh peripheral blood. Broader study findings: Patients with ophthalmopathy were separated from those with stable hyperthyroidism by a 13 V-J model. In the blood, most expanded thyroid clonotypes above 0.001 appeared as well.

The CDR3 is 13 amino acids. V shed 2 bases and J shed 5 bases, with 10 bases lying between them. The germline CDR1 and CDR2 sequences are MNHEY and SVGEGT. RNA transcripts provided the source from which TCR beta CDR3 regions were amplified. The HTBI primer set drove a first-round RT-PCR of the TCR CDR3. TCRdb ran MiXCR on the multiplex PCR reads and lists one entry per CDR3 protein. Counted here are 280,000 or so distinct CDR3 sequences, about 25% occurring once; the ten biggest clones make up about 30%. The sample consisted of blood. This sequence joins TRBV6-2 or TRBV6-3 and TRBJ2-7, with no clear D. The sequence was collected from a man in his forties with Graves' hyperthyroidism that later progressed to Graves' ophthalmopathy. CDR3 region: CASSYPSPNEQYF. The DNA of the CDR3 is TGTGCCAGCAGTTACCCAAGCCCGAACGAGCAGTACTTC.